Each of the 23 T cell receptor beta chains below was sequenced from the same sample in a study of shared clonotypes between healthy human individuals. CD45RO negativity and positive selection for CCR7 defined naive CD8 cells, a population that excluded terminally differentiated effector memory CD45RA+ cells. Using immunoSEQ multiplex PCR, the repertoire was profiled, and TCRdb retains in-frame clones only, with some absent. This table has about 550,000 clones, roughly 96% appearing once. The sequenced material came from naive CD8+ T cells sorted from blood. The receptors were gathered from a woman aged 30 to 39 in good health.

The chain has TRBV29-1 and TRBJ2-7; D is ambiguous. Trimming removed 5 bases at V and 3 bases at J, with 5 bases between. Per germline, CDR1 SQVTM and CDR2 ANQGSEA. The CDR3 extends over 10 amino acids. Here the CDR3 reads CSVLDYEQYF. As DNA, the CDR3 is TGCAGCGTTTTAGACTACGAGCAGTACTTC.

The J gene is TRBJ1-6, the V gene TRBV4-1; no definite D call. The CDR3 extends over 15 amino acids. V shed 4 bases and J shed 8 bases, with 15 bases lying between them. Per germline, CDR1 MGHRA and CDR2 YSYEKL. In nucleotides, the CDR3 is TGCGCCAGCAGCCCACGGGAGGGAAACTATTCACCCCTCCACTTT. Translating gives CASSPREGNYSPLHF.

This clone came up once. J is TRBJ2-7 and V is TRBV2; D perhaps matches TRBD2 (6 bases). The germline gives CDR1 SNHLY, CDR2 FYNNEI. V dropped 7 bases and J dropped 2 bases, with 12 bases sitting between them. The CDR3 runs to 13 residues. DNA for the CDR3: TGTGCCAGCAAAACCGGGAGCCCCTACGAGCAGTACTTC. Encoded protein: CASKTGSPYEQYF.

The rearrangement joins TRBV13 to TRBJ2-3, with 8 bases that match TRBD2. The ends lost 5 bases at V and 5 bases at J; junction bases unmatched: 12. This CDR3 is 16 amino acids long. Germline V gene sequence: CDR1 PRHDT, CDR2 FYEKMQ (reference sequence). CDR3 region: CASSPLLLREEDTQYF. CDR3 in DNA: TGTGCCAGCAGCCCGCTTCTGTTGCGGGAGGAAGATACGCAGTATTTT.

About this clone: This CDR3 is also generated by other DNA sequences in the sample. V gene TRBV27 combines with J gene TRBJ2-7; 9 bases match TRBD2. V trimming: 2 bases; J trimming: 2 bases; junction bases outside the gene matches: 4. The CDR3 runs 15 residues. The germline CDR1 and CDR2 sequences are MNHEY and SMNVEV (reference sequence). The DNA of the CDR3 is TGTGCCAGCAGTTTAAGTCTAGCGGGGACCTACGAGCAGTACTTC. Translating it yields CASSLSLAGTYEQYF.

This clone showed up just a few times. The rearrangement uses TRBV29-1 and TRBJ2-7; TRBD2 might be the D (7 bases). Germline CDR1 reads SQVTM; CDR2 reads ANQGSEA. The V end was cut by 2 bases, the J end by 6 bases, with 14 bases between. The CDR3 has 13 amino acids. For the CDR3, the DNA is TGCAGCGTTGAAAGGGGCGGGGGCCCCGAGCAGTACTTC. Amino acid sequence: CSVERGGGPEQYF.

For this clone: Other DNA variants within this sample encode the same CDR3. In DNA, the CDR3 is TGTGCCAGTTCGTGGGACTCGAACACCGGGGAGCTGTTTTTT. Protein sequence: CASSWDSNTGELFF. The V and J genes are TRBV27 and TRBJ2-2; D might be TRBD2 (6 bases). Germline V gives CDR1 MNHEY, CDR2 SMNVEV (reference sequence). Between the trimmed V and J ends, which lost 9 bases and 0 bases, there was a span of 11 bases. The CDR3 totals 14 residues.

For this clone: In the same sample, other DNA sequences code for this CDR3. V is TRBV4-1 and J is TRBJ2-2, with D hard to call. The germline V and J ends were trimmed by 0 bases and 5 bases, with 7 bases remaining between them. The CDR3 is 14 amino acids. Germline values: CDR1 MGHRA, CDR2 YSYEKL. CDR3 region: CASSQDRLTGELFF. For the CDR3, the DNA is TGCGCCAGCAGCCAAGATCGGCTGACCGGGGAGCTGTTTTTT.

CDR3 amino acids: CASSPPRWGMLYNEQFF. For the CDR3, the DNA is TGTGCCAGCAGCCCTCCCCGTTGGGGAATGTTGTACAATGAGCAGTTCTTC. The chain is built from TRBV13 and TRBJ2-1; D is undetermined. Germline-derived CDR1 and CDR2 are PRHDT and FYEKMQ (reference sequence). CDR3 length equals 17 residues. V gave up 5 bases and J gave up 4 bases, with 21 bases separating them. Using reference TRBV13 and TRBJ2-1 for the parts outside the CDR3, the full variable domain is AAGVIQSPRHLIKEKRETATLKCYPIPRHDTVYWYQQGPGQDPQFLISFYEKMQSDKGSIPDRFSAQQFSDYHSELNMSSLELGDSALYFCASSPPRWGMLYNEQFFGPGTRLTVL.

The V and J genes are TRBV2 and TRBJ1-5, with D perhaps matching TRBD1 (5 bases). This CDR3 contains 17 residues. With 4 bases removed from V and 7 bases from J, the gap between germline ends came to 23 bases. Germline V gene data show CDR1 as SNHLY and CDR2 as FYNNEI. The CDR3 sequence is CASSGSPGEGLGQPQHF. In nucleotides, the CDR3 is TGTGCCAGCAGTGGATCCCCCGGAGAGGGGTTGGGGCAGCCCCAGCATTTT.

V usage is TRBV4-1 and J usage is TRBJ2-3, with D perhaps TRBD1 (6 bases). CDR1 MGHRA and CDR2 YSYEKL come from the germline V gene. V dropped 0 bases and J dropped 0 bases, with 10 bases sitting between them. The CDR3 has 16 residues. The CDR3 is CASSQEDSSSTDTQYF. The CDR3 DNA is TGCGCCAGCAGCCAAGAGGACAGTTCTAGCACAGATACGCAGTATTTT.

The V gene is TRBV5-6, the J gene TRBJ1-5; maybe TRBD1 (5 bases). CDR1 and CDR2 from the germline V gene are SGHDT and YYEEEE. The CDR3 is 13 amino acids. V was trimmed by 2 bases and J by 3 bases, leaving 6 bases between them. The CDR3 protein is CASSLGDNQPQHF. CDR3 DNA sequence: TGTGCCAGCAGCTTAGGGGACAATCAGCCCCAGCATTTT.

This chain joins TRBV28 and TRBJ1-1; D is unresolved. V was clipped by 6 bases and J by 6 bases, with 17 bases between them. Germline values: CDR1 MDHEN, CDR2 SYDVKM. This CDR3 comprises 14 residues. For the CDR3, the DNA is TGTGCCAGCAGCTACCAACCCGGGTGGTCTGAAGCTTTCTTT. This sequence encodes CASSYQPGWSEAFF. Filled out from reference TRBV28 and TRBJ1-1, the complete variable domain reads DVKVTQSSRYLVKRTGEKVFLECVQDMDHENMFWYRQDPGLGLRLIYFSYDVKMKEKGDIPEGYSVSREKKERFSLILESASTNQTSMYLCASSYQPGWSEAFFGQGTRLTVV.

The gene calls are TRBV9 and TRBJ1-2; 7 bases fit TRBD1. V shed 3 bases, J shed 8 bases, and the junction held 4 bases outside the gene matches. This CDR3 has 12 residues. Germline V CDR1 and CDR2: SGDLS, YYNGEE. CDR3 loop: CASSDRGSGYTF. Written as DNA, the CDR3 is TGTGCCAGCAGCGACAGGGGCTCGGGCTACACCTTC.

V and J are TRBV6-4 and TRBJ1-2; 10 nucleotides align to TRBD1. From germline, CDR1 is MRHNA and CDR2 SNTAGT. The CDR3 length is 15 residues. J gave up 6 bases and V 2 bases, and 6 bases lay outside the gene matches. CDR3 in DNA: TGTGCCAGCAGTGACCTGGGACAGGGGATGGATGGCTACACCTTC. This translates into CASSDLGQGMDGYTF.

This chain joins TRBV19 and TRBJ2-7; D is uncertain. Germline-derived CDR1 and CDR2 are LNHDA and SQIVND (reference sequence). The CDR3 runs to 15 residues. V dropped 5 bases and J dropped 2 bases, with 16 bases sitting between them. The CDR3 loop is CASSPTQLMTYEQYF. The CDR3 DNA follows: TGTGCCAGTAGTCCCACCCAGTTGATGACCTACGAGCAGTACTTC.

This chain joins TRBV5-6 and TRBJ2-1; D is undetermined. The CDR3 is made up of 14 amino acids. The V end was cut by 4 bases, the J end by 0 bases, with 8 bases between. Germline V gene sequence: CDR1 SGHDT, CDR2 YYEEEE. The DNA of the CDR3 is TGTGCCAGCAGCCCAGGTTACTCCTACAATGAGCAGTTCTTC. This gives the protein CASSPGYSYNEQFF.

In DNA, the CDR3 is TGTGCCAGCAGTGTGATTGAACCGACGGATACGCAGTATTTT. It specifies CASSVIEPTDTQYF. The V and J genes are TRBV25-1 and TRBJ2-3; D remains ambiguous. There are 14 residues in the CDR3. The germline gives CDR1 MGHDK, CDR2 SYGVNS. With 4 bases removed from V and 6 bases from J, the gap between germline ends came to 14 bases.

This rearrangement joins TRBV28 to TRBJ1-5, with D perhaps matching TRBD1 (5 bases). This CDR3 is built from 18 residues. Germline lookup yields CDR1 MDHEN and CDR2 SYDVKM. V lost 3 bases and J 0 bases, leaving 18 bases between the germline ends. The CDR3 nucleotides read TGTGCCAGCAGTTTGCCCCCTCAAGGGGTCCATAGCAATCAGCCCCAGCATTTT. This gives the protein CASSLPPQGVHSNQPQHF.

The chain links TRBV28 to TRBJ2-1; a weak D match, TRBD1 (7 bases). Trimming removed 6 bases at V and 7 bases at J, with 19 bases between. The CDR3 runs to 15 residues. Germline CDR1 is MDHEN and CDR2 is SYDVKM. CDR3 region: CASRDGGKGANEQFF. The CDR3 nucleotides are TGTGCCAGCAGGGACGGCGGGAAGGGGGCGAATGAGCAGTTCTTC.

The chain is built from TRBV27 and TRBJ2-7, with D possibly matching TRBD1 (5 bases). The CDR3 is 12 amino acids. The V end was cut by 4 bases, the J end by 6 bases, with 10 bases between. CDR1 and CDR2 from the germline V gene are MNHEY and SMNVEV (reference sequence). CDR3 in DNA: TGTGCCAGCAGTTCTTACAGGCGCGAGCAGTACTTC. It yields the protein CASSSYRREQYF.

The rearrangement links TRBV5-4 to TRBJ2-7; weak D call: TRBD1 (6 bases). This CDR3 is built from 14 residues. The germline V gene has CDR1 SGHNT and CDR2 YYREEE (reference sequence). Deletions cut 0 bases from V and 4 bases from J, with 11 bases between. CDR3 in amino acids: CASSLDLGGYEQYF. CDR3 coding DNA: TGTGCCAGCAGCTTGGATCTAGGGGGTTACGAGCAGTACTTC.

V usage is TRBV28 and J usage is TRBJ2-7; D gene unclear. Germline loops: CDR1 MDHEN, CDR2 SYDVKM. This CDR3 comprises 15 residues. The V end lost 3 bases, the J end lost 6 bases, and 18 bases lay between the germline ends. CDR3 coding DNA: TGTGCCAGCAGTTTTCAGATCCCAAGTGTCGGCGAGCAGTACTTC. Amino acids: CASSFQIPSVGEQYF.